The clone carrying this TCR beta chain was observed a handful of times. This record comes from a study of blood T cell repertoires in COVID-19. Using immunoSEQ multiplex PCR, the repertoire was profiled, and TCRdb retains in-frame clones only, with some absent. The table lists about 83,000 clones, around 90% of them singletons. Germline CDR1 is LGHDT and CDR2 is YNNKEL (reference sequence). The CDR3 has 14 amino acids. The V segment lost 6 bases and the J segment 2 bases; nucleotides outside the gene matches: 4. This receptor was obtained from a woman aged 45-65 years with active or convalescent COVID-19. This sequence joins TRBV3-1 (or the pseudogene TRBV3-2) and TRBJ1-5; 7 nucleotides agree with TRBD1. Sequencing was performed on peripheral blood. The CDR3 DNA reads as TGTGCCAGCAGTGGTACAGGGGGCAATCAGCCCCAGCATTTT. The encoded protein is CASSGTGGNQPQHF.